These 2 T cell receptor beta chains share one sample of origin, sequenced in a study of CD4 T cells in relation to SARS-CoV-2 and coronaviruses. Unexposed donor CD4+ T cells date from 2011-2018, before the COVID-19 pandemic. After 10 to 11 days of culture, CD4+ T cells were isolated. Using immunoSEQ multiplex PCR, the repertoire was profiled, and TCRdb retains in-frame clones only, with some absent. The sample consists of around 9,800 clones, about 68% of them appearing once. No cognate antigen is known for these TCRs. The sample was CD4+ T cells from PBMCs, cultured in vitro. The receptors shown here come from a human donor in good health.

The chain has TRBV12-3 or TRBV12-4 and TRBJ2-7; D gene uncertain. The germline V and J ends were trimmed by 5 bases and 2 bases, with 10 bases remaining between them. The CDR3 has 13 amino acids. The CDR3 DNA reads TGTGCCAGCAGTCCCGGTTTTGCCTACGAGCAGTACTTC. As protein: CASSPGFAYEQYF.

With regard to this clone: The junction differs from germline at one of its ends, possibly a read error. This sequence joins TRBV6-5 and TRBJ1-3; D not resolved. This CDR3 has 13 residues. Germline values: CDR1 MNHEY, CDR2 SVGAGI. In DNA, the CDR3 is TGTGCCAGCAAAATACATACAGACGGGCGGTCAGATTTT. Protein sequence: CASKIHTDGRSDF.